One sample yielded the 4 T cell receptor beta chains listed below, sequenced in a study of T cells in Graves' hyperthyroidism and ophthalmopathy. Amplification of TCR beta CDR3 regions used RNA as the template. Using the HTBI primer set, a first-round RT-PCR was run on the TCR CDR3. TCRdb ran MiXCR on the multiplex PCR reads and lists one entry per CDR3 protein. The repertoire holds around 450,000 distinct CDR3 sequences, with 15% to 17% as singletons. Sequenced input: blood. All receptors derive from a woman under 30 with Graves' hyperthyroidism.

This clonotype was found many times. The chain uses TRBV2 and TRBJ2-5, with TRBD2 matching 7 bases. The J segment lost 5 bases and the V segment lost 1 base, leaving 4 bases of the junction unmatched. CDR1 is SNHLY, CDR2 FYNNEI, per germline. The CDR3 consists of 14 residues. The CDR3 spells CASSEEGGNETQYF. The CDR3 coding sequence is TGTGCCAGCAGTGAAGAGGGAGGGAATGAGACCCAGTACTTC.

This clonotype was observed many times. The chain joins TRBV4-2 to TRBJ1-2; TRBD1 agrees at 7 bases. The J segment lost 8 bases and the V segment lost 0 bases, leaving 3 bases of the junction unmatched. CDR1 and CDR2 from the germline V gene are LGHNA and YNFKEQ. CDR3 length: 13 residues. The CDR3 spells CASSQEGGGGYTF. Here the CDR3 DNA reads TGTGCCAGCAGCCAAGAGGGAGGGGGCGGCTACACCTTC.

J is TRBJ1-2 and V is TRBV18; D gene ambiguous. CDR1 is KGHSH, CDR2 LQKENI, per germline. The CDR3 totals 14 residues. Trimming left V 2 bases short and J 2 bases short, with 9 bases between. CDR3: CASSPGQLNYGYTF. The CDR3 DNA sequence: TGTGCCAGCTCACCAGGGCAGCTCAACTATGGCTACACCTTC.

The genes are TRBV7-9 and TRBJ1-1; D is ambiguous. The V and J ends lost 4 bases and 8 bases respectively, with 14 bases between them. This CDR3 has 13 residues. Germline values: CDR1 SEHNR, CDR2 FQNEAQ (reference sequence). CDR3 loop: CASSSVEVGEAFF. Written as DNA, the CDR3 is TGTGCCAGCAGCTCGGTGGAGGTGGGAGAAGCTTTCTTT.